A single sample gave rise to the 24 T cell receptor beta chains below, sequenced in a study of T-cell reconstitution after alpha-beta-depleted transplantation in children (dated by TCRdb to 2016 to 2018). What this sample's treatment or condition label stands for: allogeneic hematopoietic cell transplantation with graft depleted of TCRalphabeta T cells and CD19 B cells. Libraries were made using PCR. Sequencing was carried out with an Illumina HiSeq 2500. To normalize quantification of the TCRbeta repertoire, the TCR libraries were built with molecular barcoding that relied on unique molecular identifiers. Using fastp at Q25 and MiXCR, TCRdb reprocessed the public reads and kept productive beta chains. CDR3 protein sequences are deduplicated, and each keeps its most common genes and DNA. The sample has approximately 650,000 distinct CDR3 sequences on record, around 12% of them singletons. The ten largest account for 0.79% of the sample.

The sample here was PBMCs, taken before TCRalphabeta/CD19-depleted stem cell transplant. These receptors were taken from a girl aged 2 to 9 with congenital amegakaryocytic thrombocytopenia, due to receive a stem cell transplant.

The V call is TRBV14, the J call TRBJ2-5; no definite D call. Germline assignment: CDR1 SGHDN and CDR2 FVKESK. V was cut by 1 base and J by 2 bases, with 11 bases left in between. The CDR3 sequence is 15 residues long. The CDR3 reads CASSQGDRIQETQYF. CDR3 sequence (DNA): TGTGCCAGCAGCCAAGGAGATAGGATACAAGAGACCCAGTACTTC. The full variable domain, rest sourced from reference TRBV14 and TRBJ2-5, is EAGVTQFPSHSVIEKGQTVTLRCDPISGHDNLYWYRRVMGKEIKFLLHFVKESKQDESGMPNNRFLAERTGGTYSTLKVQPAELEDSGVYFCASSQGDRIQETQYFGPGTRLLVL.

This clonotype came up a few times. CDR3 sequence (DNA): TGTGCCAGCAGTAACAGACAGTACGGCTACACCTTC. As protein: CASSNRQYGYTF. This chain links TRBV6-6 with TRBJ1-2; tentative D call: TRBD1 (5 bases). This CDR3 has 12 residues. CDR1 is MNHNY, CDR2 SVGAGI, per germline (reference sequence). The ends were cut back, 5 bases at V and 8 bases at J, with 12 bases in the middle.

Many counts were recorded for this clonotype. Here the CDR3 DNA reads TGCAGCGTTGAGGGGAGGGCGAGCACAGATACGCAGTATTTT. It encodes CSVEGRASTDTQYF. The rearrangement links TRBV29-1 to TRBJ2-3; 7 nucleotides match TRBD2. Germline V gene lookup returns CDR1 SQVTM and CDR2 ANQGSEA. The ends lost 3 bases at V and 0 bases at J; junction bases unmatched: 3. CDR3 size: 14 residues.

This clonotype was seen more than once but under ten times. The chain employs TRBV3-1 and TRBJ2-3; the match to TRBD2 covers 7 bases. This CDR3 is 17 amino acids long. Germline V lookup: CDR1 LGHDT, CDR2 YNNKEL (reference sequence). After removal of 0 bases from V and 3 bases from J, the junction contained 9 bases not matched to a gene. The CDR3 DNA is TGTGCCAGCAGCCAAGATTGGTCGGGAGCGGGGACAGATACGCAGTATTTT. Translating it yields CASSQDWSGAGTDTQYF.

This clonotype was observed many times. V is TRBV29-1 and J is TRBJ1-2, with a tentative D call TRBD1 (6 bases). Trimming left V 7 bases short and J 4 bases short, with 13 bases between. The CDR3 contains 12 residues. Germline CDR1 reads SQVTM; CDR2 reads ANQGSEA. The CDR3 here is CSGSTGTYGYTF. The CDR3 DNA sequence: TGCAGCGGTTCGACAGGAACCTATGGCTACACCTTC.

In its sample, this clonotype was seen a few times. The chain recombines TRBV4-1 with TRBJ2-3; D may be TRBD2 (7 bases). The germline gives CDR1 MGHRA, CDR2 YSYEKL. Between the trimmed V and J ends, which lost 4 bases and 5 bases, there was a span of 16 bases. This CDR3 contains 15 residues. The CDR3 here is CASSLLGGVGDTQYF. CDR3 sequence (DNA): TGCGCCAGCAGCCTATTAGGGGGGGTAGGAGATACGCAGTATTTT.

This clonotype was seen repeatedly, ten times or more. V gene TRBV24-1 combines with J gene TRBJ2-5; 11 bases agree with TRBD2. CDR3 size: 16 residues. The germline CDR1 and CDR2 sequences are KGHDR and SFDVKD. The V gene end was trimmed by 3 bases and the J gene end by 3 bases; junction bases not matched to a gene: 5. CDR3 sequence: CATSDALAGGEETQYF. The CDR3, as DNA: TGTGCCACCAGTGATGCCCTAGCGGGAGGAGAAGAGACCCAGTACTTC.

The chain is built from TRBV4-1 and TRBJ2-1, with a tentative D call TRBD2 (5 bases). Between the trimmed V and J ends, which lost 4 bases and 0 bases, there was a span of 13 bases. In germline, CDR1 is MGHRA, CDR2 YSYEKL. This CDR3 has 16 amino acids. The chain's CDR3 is CASSLGLRSSYNEQFF. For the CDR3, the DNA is TGCGCCAGCAGCCTCGGACTGCGGAGCTCCTACAATGAGCAGTTCTTC.

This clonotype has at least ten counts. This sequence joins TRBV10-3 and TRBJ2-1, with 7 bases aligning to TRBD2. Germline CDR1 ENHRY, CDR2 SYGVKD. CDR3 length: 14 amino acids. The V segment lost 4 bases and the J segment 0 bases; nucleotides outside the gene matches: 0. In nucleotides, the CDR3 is TGTGCCATCAGTGGGGGGGGCTCCTACAATGAGCAGTTCTTC. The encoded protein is CAISGGGSYNEQFF.

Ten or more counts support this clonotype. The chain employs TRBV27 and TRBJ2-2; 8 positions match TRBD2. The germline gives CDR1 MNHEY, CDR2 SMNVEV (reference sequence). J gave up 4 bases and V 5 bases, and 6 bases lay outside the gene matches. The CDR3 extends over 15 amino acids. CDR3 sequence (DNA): TGTGCCAGCAGTACCGGGACTAGAATCACCGGGGAGCTGTTTTTT. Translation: CASSTGTRITGELFF.

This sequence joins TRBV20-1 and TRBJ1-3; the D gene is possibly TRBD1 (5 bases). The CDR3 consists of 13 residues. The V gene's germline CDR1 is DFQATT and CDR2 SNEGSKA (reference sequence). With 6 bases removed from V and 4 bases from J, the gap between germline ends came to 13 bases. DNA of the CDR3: TGCAGTGCCCGGGGACTGCAAGGAAACACCATATATTTT. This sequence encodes CSARGLQGNTIYF.

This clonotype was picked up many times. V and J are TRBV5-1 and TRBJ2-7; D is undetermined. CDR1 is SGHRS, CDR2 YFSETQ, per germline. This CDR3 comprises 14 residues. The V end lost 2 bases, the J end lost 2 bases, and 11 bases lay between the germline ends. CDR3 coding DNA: TGCGCCAGCAGCTTCACGGCCGGAGCCTACGAGCAGTACTTC. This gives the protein CASSFTAGAYEQYF.

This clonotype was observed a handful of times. The CDR3 DNA reads TGCGCCAGCAGCCAAGAGTCGGGGGCTACTAATCAGCCCCAGCATTTT. It translates to CASSQESGATNQPQHF. The chain links TRBV4-1 to TRBJ1-5; D possibly corresponds to TRBD1 (6 bases). Germline V CDR1 and CDR2: MGHRA, YSYEKL. The CDR3 contains 16 residues. V dropped 0 bases and J dropped 4 bases, with 13 bases sitting between them.

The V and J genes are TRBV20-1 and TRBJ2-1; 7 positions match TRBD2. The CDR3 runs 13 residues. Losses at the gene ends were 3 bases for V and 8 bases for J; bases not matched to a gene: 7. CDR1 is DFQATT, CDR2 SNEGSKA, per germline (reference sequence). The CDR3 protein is CSASSREADEQFF. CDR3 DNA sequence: TGCAGTGCTAGTAGTCGGGAGGCAGATGAGCAGTTCTTC.

Here the CDR3 DNA reads TGTGCCAGCAGCTTAACTAACGGCGGCTCCTACAATGAGCAGTTCTTC. Protein product: CASSLTNGGSYNEQFF. The chain has TRBV7-9 and TRBJ2-1, with no clear D. The germline V gene encodes CDR1 SEHNR and CDR2 FQNEAQ (reference sequence). With 2 bases removed from V and 0 bases from J, the gap between germline ends came to 11 bases. The CDR3 is 16 residues long. The full variable domain, rest sourced from reference TRBV7-9 and TRBJ2-1, is DTGVSQNPRHKITKRGQNVTFRCDPISEHNRLYWYRQTLGQGPEFLTYFQNEAQLEKSRLLSDRFSAERPKGSFSTLEIQRTEQGDSAMYLCASSLTNGGSYNEQFFGPGTRLTVL.

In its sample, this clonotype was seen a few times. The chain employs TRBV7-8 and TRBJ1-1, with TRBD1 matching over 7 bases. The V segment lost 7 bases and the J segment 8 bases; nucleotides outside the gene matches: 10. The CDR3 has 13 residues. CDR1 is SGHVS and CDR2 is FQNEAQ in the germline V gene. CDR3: CASTEGQRIEAFF. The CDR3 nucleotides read TGTGCCAGCACAGAGGGACAGCGGATAGAAGCTTTCTTT.

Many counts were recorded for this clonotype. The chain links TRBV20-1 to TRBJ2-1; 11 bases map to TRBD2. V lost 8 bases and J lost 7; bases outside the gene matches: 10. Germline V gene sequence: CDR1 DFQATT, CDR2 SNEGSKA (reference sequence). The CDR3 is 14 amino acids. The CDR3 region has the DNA TGCAGTCCAGATAGCGGGAGGGCCCGTAATGAGCAGTTCTTC. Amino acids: CSPDSGRARNEQFF.

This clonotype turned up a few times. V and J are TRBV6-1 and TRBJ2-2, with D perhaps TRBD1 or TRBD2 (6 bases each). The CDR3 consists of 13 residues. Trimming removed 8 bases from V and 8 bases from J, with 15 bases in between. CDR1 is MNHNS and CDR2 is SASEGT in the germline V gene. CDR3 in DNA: TGTGCCAGCGCCTCAGGGGAGGCTGGGGAGCTGTTTTTT. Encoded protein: CASASGEAGELFF.

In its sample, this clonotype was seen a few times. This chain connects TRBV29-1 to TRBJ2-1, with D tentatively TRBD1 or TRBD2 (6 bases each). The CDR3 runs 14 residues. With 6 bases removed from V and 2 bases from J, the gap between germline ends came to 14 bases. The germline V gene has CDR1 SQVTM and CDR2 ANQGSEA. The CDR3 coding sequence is TGCAGCGTCGTGAACAGGGAGGCCTACAATGAGCAGTTCTTC. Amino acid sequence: CSVVNREAYNEQFF.

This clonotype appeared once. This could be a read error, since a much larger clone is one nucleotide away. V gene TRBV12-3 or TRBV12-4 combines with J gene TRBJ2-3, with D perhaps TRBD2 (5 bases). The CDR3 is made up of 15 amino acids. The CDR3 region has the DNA TGTGCCAGCAGTTTTCGAGCGGAGAGCACAGATACGCACTATTTT. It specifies CASSFRAESTDTHYF.

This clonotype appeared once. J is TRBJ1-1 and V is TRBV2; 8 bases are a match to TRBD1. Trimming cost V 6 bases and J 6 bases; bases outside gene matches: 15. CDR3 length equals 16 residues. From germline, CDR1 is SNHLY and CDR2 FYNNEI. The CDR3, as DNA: TGTGCCAGCAGGGGATCAGGGGGCAAGAGGGACTCTGAAGCTTTCTTT. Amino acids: CASRGSGGKRDSEAFF.

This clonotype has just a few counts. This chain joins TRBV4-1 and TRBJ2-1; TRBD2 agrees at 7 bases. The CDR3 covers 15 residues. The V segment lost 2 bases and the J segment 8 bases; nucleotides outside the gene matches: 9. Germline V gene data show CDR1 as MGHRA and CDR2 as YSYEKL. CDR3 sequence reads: CASSQNLAASDEQFF. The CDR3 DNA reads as TGCGCCAGCAGCCAAAATCTAGCGGCTTCTGATGAGCAGTTCTTC.

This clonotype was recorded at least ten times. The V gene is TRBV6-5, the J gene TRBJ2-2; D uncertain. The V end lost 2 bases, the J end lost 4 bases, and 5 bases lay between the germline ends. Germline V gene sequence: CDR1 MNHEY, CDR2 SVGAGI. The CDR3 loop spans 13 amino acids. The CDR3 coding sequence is TGTGCCAGCAGTTACAAAGCCACCGGGGAGCTGTTTTTT. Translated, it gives CASSYKATGELFF.

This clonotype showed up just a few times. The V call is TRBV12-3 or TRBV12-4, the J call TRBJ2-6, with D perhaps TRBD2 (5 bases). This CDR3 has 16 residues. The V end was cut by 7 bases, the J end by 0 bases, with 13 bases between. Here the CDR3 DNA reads TGTGCCAGCACCGCCCTAGCTACCTCTGGGGCCAACGTCCTGACTTTC. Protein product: CASTALATSGANVLTF.